The next 29 T cell receptor beta chains were all read from a single sample in a study of T cell repertoires in cytomegalovirus infection. TCRdb reprocessed the reads with MiXCR, giving one entry per CDR3 protein. The table has nearly 550,000 distinct CDR3 sequences, 16% seen once. The sequencing input was CD8+ T cells from PBMCs. All receptors derive from a human donor in good health (CMV status not recorded). Some clones in this sample may be carry-over from other donors' samples.

This clonotype has just a few counts. The rearrangement uses TRBV9 and TRBJ1-1; the match to TRBD1 covers 7 bases. The J segment lost 3 bases and the V segment lost 0 bases, leaving 2 bases of the junction unmatched. CDR1 SGDLS and CDR2 YYNGEE come from the germline V gene. This CDR3 is 14 amino acids long. The CDR3 bases are TGTGCCAGCAGCGTAGAGCAGGGGGACACTGAAGCTTTCTTT. Protein product: CASSVEQGDTEAFF.

This clonotype was seen more than once but under ten times. This may be a read error: a much more frequent sequence differs by one nucleotide. The chain uses TRBV27 and TRBJ1-1; D is undetermined. The length of the CDR3 is 13 residues. Germline values: CDR1 MNHEY, CDR2 SMNVEV (reference sequence). Trimming pared 2 bases from V and 1 base from J, leaving 5 bases between. CDR3 sequence reads: CASSLRKNTEAFF. The CDR3 nucleotides read TGTGCCAGCAGTTTAAGGAAGAACACTGAAGCTTTCTTT.

This clonotype was counted at least ten times. The CDR3 DNA reads TGTGCCAGCAGTCGACAGGGCGATCAGCCCCAGCATTTT. As protein: CASSRQGDQPQHF. The chain links TRBV27 to TRBJ1-5; TRBD1 agrees at 7 bases. Germline values: CDR1 MNHEY, CDR2 SMNVEV (reference sequence). This CDR3 is built from 13 residues. After removal of 5 bases from V and 5 bases from J, the junction contained 3 bases not matched to a gene.

This clonotype was detected a few times. This sequence joins TRBV27 and TRBJ1-2; D unresolved. The length of the CDR3 is 15 residues. Trimming took off 2 bases at V and 3 bases at J, with 13 bases between the two ends. The germline V gene has CDR1 MNHEY and CDR2 SMNVEV (reference sequence). As DNA, the CDR3 is TGTGCCAGCAGTTTAAAGGCAAGGCGCGACTATGGCTACACCTTC. It codes for CASSLKARRDYGYTF.

Ten or more counts support this clonotype. The chain carries TRBV4-1 and TRBJ1-5; tentatively, D is TRBD1 (6 bases). The CDR3 consists of 14 residues. The V gene's germline CDR1 is MGHRA and CDR2 YSYEKL. V lost 1 base, J lost 4 bases, and 8 bases lay in between. This CDR3 is CASSQGGANQPQHF. The CDR3 nucleotides read TGCGCCAGCAGCCAAGGGGGGGCGAATCAGCCCCAGCATTTT.

This clonotype was detected a few times. CDR3 DNA sequence: TGTGCCAGCAGCTTATATCTAGCGGGTAACACGAAATCTCCGCAGTATTTT. It translates to CASSLYLAGNTKSPQYF. The rearrangement joins TRBV7-3 to TRBJ2-3; 8 bases match TRBD2. The germline V gene encodes CDR1 SGHTA and CDR2 FQGTGA. This CDR3 is built from 17 residues. V was clipped by 2 bases and J by 10 bases; unmatched bases: 17.

This clonotype was detected a few times. The gene calls are TRBV18 and TRBJ2-2; the D is unclear. The germline V gene has CDR1 KGHSH and CDR2 LQKENI. Trimming left V 3 bases short and J 0 bases short, with 8 bases between. The CDR3 extends over 15 amino acids. CDR3 amino acids: CASSPTPSNTGELFF. Here the CDR3 DNA reads TGTGCCAGCTCACCTACACCGTCGAACACCGGGGAGCTGTTTTTT.

The J gene is TRBJ2-2, the V gene TRBV29-1; TRBD2 matches 9 bases. The J segment lost 5 bases and the V segment lost 5 bases, leaving 12 bases of the junction unmatched. This CDR3 region has 16 residues. Germline V lookup: CDR1 SQVTM, CDR2 ANQGSEA. The CDR3 DNA sequence: TGCAGCGTTCGACGGACAGCGGCGGGGGGGACCGGGGAGCTGTTTTTT. Its translation: CSVRRTAAGGTGELFF.

The chain carries TRBV29-1 and TRBJ2-1; 9 positions match TRBD1. This CDR3 is built from 14 residues. Germline values: CDR1 SQVTM, CDR2 ANQGSEA. V lost 3 bases to trimming and J lost 5 bases; unmatched junction nucleotides: 5. The CDR3, as DNA: TGCAGCGTTGATCTGGGACAGGGCCACAATGAGCAGTTCTTC. It is translated as CSVDLGQGHNEQFF.

This clonotype turned up a few times. V usage is TRBV27 and J usage is TRBJ2-1; D tentatively reads TRBD1 or TRBD2 (5 bases each). CDR1 is MNHEY and CDR2 is SMNVEV in the germline V gene (reference sequence). V gave up 6 bases and J gave up 10 bases, with 22 bases separating them. This CDR3 has 15 amino acids. CDR3 region: CASSHRDGRLGEQFF. In nucleotides, the CDR3 is TGTGCCAGCAGCCACCGGGACGGCCGATTGGGAGAGCAGTTCTTC.

This clonotype has more than one count but fewer than ten. The chain carries TRBV27 and TRBJ1-2; D is possibly TRBD1 (5 bases). Germline V CDR1 and CDR2: MNHEY, SMNVEV (reference sequence). The CDR3 extends over 14 amino acids. Trimming removed 2 bases from V and 4 bases from J, with 11 bases in between. The CDR3 sequence is CASSLGREGYGYTF. The DNA of the CDR3 is TGTGCCAGCAGTTTAGGCAGGGAGGGCTATGGCTACACCTTC.

Only a few counts were recorded for this clonotype. The chain is built from TRBV20-1 and TRBJ2-1, with TRBD2 matching 8 bases. The germline gives CDR1 DFQATT, CDR2 SNEGSKA (reference sequence). Germline trimming cut 0 bases from V and 11 bases from J; bases unmatched to any gene: 15. The CDR3 loop spans 16 amino acids. For the CDR3, the DNA is TGCAGTGCTAGAGATCCAGCGGGAGTAACTCGGGCGAAGCAGTTCTTC. Encoded protein: CSARDPAGVTRAKQFF.

This clonotype was seen only a few times. The chain is built from TRBV5-6 and TRBJ2-2; 10 bases are a match to TRBD2. Germline V gene data show CDR1 as SGHDT and CDR2 as YYEEEE. This CDR3 is built from 19 residues. Trimming removed 1 base from V and 1 base from J; junction bases left unmatched: 10. CDR3 in amino acids: CASSLYASGRILNTGELFF. The CDR3 DNA reads TGTGCCAGCAGCTTGTACGCTAGCGGGAGAATATTGAACACCGGGGAGCTGTTTTTT.

This clonotype was observed many times. The chain couples TRBV27 to TRBJ2-7; D is perhaps TRBD1 (7 bases). This CDR3 contains 15 residues. Trimming cost V 4 bases and J 2 bases, with 15 bases left between them. The germline gives CDR1 MNHEY, CDR2 SMNVEV (reference sequence). The CDR3 DNA is TGTGCCAGCAGTTGGGGGGCAGGGGGTCCCTACGAGCAGTACTTC. Translated: CASSWGAGGPYEQYF.

There are a few counts of this clonotype. The rearrangement joins TRBV6-4 to TRBJ2-1; D is ambiguous. From germline, CDR1 is MRHNA and CDR2 SNTAGT. The CDR3 spans 15 residues. Trimming took off 2 bases at V and 0 bases at J, with 8 bases between the two ends. This CDR3 is CASSDAASSYNEQFF. In DNA form, the CDR3 reads TGTGCCAGCAGTGACGCCGCTAGCTCCTACAATGAGCAGTTCTTC.

This clonotype was seen ten or more times. V is TRBV4-1 and J is TRBJ2-1; D is unresolved. Germline CDR1 and CDR2: MGHRA and YSYEKL. This CDR3 region has 11 residues. V was shortened by 1 base and J by 8 bases, with 3 bases between the two germline ends. The CDR3 reads CASSQGDEQFF. CDR3 nucleotides: TGCGCCAGCAGCCAAGGGGATGAGCAGTTCTTC.

Turning to this clonotype: Just one base apart from a much larger clone, this may be a read error. J is TRBJ1-2 and V is TRBV7-6, with D tentatively TRBD1 (6 bases). V was trimmed by 5 bases and J by 7 bases, leaving 17 bases between them. The germline CDR1 and CDR2 sequences are SGHVS and FNYEAQ. This CDR3 comprises 14 residues. The CDR3 sequence: CASSLTGCASGYTF. In DNA, the CDR3 is TGTGCCAGCAGCCTAACAGGGTGCGCGAGTGGCTACACCTTC. Variable domain in full (rest from reference TRBV7-6 and TRBJ1-2): GAGVSQSPRYKVTKRGQDVALRCDPISGHVSLYWYRQALGQGPEFLTYFNYEAQQDKSGLPNDRFSAERPEGSISTLTIQRTEQRDSAMYRCASSLTGCASGYTFGSGTRLTVV.

This clonotype was observed a few times. The V and J genes are TRBV12-5 and TRBJ1-5; D is undetermined. The CDR3 is 19 residues long. Trimming stripped 4 bases from V and 0 bases from J, with 22 bases between. Germline values: CDR1 LGHNT, CDR2 FRNRAP. This chain's CDR3 is CASGSLQFLTFPSNQPQHF. Here the CDR3 DNA reads TGTGCTAGTGGTTCGCTCCAATTCTTGACATTCCCTAGCAATCAGCCCCAGCATTTT. The full variable domain, in which reference TRBV12-5 and TRBJ1-5 provide the parts outside the CDR3, is DARVTQTPRHKVTEMGQEVTMRCQPILGHNTVFWYRQTMMQGLELLAYFRNRAPLDDSGMPKDRFSAEMPDATLATLKIQPSEPRDSAVYFCASGSLQFLTFPSNQPQHFGDGTRLSIL.

This clonotype occurred many times. The J gene is TRBJ2-7, the V gene TRBV6-7, with 13 bases fitting TRBD2. TRBV6-7 has ORF status, its function being uncertain. The V segment lost 7 bases and the J segment 5 bases; nucleotides outside the gene matches: 11. This CDR3 spans 16 amino acids. The chain's CDR3 is CASTNGGTSGMNEQYF. Here the CDR3 DNA reads TGTGCCAGCACCAACGGAGGGACTAGCGGGATGAACGAGCAGTACTTC.

The table lists this clonotype with a few counts. The chain has TRBV20-1 and TRBJ1-1, with D unresolved. This CDR3 has 11 residues. Germline V gene data show CDR1 as DFQATT and CDR2 as SNEGSKA (reference sequence). V gave up 6 bases and J gave up 6 bases, with 11 bases separating them. The CDR3 coding sequence is TGCAGTGCGCCTCGAGAAGCTGAAGCTTTCTTT. It specifies CSAPREAEAFF.

Concerning this clonotype: A much larger clone is a single base away; this may be a read error. The chain joins TRBV7-4 to TRBJ2-1, with D tentatively TRBD2 (6 bases). The CDR3 loop spans 19 amino acids. Per germline, CDR1 SGHVT and CDR2 SQSDAQ. CDR3 in amino acids: CSSSSLKDTTRSSYNEQFF. The CDR3 DNA reads TGTTCCAGCAGCTCCTTAAAAGATACGACTAGGAGCTCCTACAATGAGCAGTTCTTC.

Points on this clonotype: This may be a read error: a much more frequent sequence differs by one nucleotide. This is likely a read error, given that the CDR3 carries no conserved phenylalanine or tryptophan at its end. The chain carries TRBV27 and TRBJ1-1; D is perhaps TRBD1 (6 bases). Germline CDR1 is MNHEY and CDR2 is SMNVEV (reference sequence). The CDR3 consists of 16 residues. V lost 4 bases and J lost 0, with 15 bases in between. The CDR3 DNA sequence: TGTGCCAGCAGTTCGGGGACACCGGAACTGAACACTGAAGCTTTCTAT. It specifies CASSSGTPELNTEAFY.

J is TRBJ2-2 and V is TRBV7-9; the D gene is possibly TRBD1 (5 bases). Germline assignment: CDR1 SEHNR and CDR2 FQNEAQ (reference sequence). V lost 5 bases and J lost 6, with 10 bases in between. The length of the CDR3 is 13 residues. The CDR3 reads CASSPRVAGELFF. The CDR3 DNA reads TGTGCCAGCAGCCCCAGGGTGGCCGGGGAGCTGTTTTTT.

In the case of this clonotype: This may come from a read error, since a much larger clone is one base off. A read error is likely, as this CDR3 ends without the conserved phenylalanine or tryptophan. The gene calls are TRBV10-3 and TRBJ2-7, with D possibly matching TRBD2 (6 bases). Per germline, CDR1 ENHRY and CDR2 SYGVKD. CDR3 size: 14 residues. The V and J ends lost 6 bases and 5 bases respectively, with 17 bases between them. The CDR3 loop is CAIRADGSGDEQYL. The CDR3 DNA follows: TGTGCCATCAGGGCTGACGGATCGGGGGACGAGCAGTACTTA.

This chain connects TRBV15 to TRBJ1-5; a possible D gene is TRBD1 (5 bases). CDR3 length: 14 amino acids. The V and J ends lost 1 base and 7 bases respectively, with 11 bases between them. CDR1 LNHNV and CDR2 YYDKDF come from the germline V gene (reference sequence). Written as DNA, the CDR3 is TGTGCCACCAGCAGAGTGAGGGGTCCCCAGCCCCAGCATTTT. Translation gives CATSRVRGPQPQHF.

With respect to this clonotype: At one end the junction does not follow the germline gene, possibly because of a read error. The chain has TRBV10-2 and TRBJ2-1, with a possible D match to TRBD2 (5 bases). This CDR3 has 15 amino acids. Per germline, CDR1 WSHSY and CDR2 SAAADI. The CDR3 reads CASSHSPSSYNVQFF. The CDR3 DNA is TGCGCCAGCAGTCATAGCCCTAGCTCCTACAATGTGCAGTTCTTC.

V and J are TRBV30 and TRBJ1-3; D unclear. Germline CDR1 and CDR2: GTSNPN and SVGIG (reference sequence). The CDR3 contains 12 residues. The V and J ends lost 6 bases and 0 bases respectively, with 6 bases between them. As DNA, the CDR3 is TGTGCCTGCGGGAGCTCTGGAAACACCATATATTTT. Protein product: CACGSSGNTIYF.

The CDR3 DNA reads as TGTGCCAGCAGCCCCCTCGAGGGGTCCAGCACAGATACGCAGTATTTT. Its translation: CASSPLEGSSTDTQYF. J is TRBJ2-3 and V is TRBV14; either TRBD1 or TRBD2 may supply D (5 bases each). The CDR3 is 16 amino acids. V dropped 4 bases and J dropped 0 bases, with 14 bases sitting between them. Germline CDR1 and CDR2: SGHDN and FVKESK.

The chain carries TRBV20-1 and TRBJ2-1; TRBD2 might be the D (5 bases). Trimming removed 5 bases from V and 3 bases from J, with 14 bases in between. The V gene's germline CDR1 is DFQATT and CDR2 SNEGSKA (reference sequence). This CDR3 has 14 residues. This chain's CDR3 is CSALGLRHYNEQFF. The DNA for the CDR3 is TGCAGTGCTCTAGGACTGAGGCACTACAATGAGCAGTTCTTC.